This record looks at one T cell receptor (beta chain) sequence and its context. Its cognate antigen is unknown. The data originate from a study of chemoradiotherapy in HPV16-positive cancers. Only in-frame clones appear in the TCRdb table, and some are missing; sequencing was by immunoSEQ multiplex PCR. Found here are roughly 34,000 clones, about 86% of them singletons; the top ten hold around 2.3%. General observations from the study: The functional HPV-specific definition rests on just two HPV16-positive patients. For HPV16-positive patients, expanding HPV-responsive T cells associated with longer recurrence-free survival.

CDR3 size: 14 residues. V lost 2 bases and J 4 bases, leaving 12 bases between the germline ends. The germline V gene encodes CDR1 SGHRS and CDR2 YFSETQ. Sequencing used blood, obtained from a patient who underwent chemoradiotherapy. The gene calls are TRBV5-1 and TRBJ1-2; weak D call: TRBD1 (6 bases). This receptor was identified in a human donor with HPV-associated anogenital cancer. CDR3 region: CASSFQGLGYGYTF. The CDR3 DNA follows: TGCGCCAGCAGCTTCCAGGGGCTAGGCTATGGCTACACCTTC.